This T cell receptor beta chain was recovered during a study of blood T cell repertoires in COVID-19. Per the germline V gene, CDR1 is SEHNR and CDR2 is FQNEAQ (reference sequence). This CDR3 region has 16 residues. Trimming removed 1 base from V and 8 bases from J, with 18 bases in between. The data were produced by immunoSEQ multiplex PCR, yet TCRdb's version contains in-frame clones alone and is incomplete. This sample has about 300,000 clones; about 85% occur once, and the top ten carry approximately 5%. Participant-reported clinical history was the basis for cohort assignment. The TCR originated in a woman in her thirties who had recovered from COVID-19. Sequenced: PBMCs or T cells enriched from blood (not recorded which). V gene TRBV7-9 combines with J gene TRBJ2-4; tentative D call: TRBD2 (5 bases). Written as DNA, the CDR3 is TGTGCCAGCAGCTTAGACGTCAGGACTGAGACGGACATTCAGTACTTC. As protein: CASSLDVRTETDIQYF.